The rows below give T cell receptor beta chains drawn from one sample of a study of cytotoxic CD8 clonotypes in ibrutinib-treated CLL. Generated by immunoSEQ multiplex PCR, the TCRdb table keeps only in-frame clones and is missing some. The data hold about 44,000 clones, with nearly 70% observed a single time. The source was PBMCs, collected after 12 months of ibrutinib treatment. The receptors derive from a human donor with chronic lymphocytic leukemia. Both conserved end residues are part of each CDR3. A D gene is named only where the DNA matches it firmly. Clone size is not always given. Where it is, it says once, few, many or a class for expanded clones.

d_call: NA; clone_size: NA; j_call: TRBJ2-3; v_call: TRBV7-2; cdr3_aa: CASSPQDTQYF; cdr3_nt: TGTGCCAGCAGCCCCCAAGATACGCAGTATTTT
d_call: NA; clone_size: few; j_call: TRBJ1-1; v_call: TRBV29-1; cdr3_aa: CSVEFVQGTEAFF; cdr3_nt: TGCAGCGTTGAGTTCGTTCAGGGCACTGAAGCTTTCTTT
d_call: TRBD2; clone_size: NA; j_call: TRBJ2-2; v_call: TRBV7-9; cdr3_aa: CASSQRLAPRDTGELFF; cdr3_nt: TGTGCCAGCAGCCAGCGACTAGCCCCAAGGGACACCGGGGAGCTGTTTTTT
d_call: NA; clone_size: NA; j_call: TRBJ1-4; v_call: TRBV27; cdr3_aa: CASSPLRRATNEKLFF; cdr3_nt: TGTGCCAGCAGTCCCCTGAGACGTGCAACTAATGAAAAACTGTTTTTT
d_call: NA; clone_size: NA; j_call: TRBJ1-3; v_call: TRBV4-1; cdr3_aa: CASSFRSGTATSGNTIYF; cdr3_nt: TGCGCCAGCAGCTTTCGTTCCGGGACCGCTACCTCTGGAAACACCATATATTTT
d_call: NA; clone_size: once; j_call: TRBJ2-6; v_call: TRBV18; cdr3_aa: CASSQAGANVLTF; cdr3_nt: TGTGCCAGCTCACAGGCAGGGGCCAACGTCCTGACTTTC
d_call: NA; clone_size: few; j_call: TRBJ2-1; v_call: TRBV10-1; cdr3_aa: CASSVDSFDEQFF; cdr3_nt: TGCGCCAGCAGTGTCGATAGTTTCGATGAGCAGTTCTTC
d_call: NA; clone_size: once; j_call: TRBJ1-4; v_call: TRBV28; cdr3_aa: CASSLALGANEKLFF; cdr3_nt: TGTGCCAGCAGTTTGGCGTTAGGGGCTAATGAAAAACTGTTTTTT
d_call: NA; clone_size: NA; j_call: TRBJ2-7; v_call: TRBV5-1; cdr3_aa: CASSLAQGRGISYEQYF; cdr3_nt: TGCGCCAGCAGCTTGGCCCAGGGAAGGGGAATAAGTTACGAGCAGTACTTC
d_call: TRBD2; clone_size: NA; j_call: TRBJ2-7; v_call: TRBV2; cdr3_aa: CASSGSWAAASGSPYEQYF; cdr3_nt: TGTGCCAGCAGTGGTAGTTGGGCCGCGGCTAGCGGGAGCCCGTACGAGCAGTACTTC